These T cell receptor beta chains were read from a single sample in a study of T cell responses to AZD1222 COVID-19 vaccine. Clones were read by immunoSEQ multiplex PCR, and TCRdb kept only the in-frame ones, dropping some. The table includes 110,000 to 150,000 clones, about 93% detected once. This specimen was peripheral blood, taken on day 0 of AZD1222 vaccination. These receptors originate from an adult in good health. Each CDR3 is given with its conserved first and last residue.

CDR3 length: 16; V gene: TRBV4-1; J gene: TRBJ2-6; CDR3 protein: CASSPDSLSGANVLTF
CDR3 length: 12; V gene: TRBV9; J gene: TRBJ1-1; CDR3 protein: CASSVTDTEAFF
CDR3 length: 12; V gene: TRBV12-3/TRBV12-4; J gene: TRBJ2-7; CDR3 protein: CASSWGANEQYF
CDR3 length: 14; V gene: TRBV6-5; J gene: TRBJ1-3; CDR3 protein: CASSYGDTRNTIYF
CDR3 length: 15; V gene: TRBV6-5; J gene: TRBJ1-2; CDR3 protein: CASSYSTGGDYGYTF
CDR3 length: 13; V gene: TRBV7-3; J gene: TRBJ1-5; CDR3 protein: CASSLGRDQPQHF
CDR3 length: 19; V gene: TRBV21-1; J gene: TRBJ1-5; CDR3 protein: CASTSGSDRGRYSNQPQHF
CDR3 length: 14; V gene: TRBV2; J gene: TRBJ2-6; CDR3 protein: CASIRESGANVLTF
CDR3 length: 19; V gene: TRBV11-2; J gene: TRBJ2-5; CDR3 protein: CASSPIAGLAGGSGETQYF
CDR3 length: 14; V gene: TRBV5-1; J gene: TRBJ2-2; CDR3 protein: CASSWGDSTGELFF
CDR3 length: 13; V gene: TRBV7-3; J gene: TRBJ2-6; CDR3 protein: CASRPSGANVLTF
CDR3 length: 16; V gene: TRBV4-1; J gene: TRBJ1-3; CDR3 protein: CASSQVWRSSGNTIYF
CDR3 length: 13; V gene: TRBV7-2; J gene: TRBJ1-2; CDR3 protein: CASSFPGGLGYTF
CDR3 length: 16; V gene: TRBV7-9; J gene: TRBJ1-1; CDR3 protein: CASSSYLGQGLAEAFF
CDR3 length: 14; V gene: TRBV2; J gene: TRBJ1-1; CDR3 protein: CASIDRETSPEAFF
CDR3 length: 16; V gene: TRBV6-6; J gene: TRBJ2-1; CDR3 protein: CASSYSSSLKYNEQFF
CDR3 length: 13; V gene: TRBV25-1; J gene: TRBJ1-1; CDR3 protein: CASRTSRYTEAFF
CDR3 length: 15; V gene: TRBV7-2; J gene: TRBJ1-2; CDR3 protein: CASSLDVQVRYGYTF
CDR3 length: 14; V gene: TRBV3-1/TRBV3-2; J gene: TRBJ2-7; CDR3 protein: CASSPGTGTYEQYF
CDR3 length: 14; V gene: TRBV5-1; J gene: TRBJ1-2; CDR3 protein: CASSPGTGYYGYTF
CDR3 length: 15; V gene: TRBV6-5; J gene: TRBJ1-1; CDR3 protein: CASGGPGQRGEKSFF
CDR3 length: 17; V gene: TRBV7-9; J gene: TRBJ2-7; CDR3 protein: CASSSQWTSVVSYEQYF